This T cell receptor beta chain is from a study of blood T cell repertoires in COVID-19. Study-level information: Whether acute or convalescent, the COVID-19 samples came from the United States, Italy and Spain.

As originally analysed: By means of reference gene primer amplification, nucleated cell counts were estimated. Generated by immunoSEQ multiplex PCR, the TCRdb table keeps only in-frame clones and is missing some. Clone size and V and J calls were adopted from that table, with D and trimming inferred from the DNA. The sample carries 650,000 to 800,000 clones, 85% to 90% recorded once. From germline, CDR1 is LGHNA and CDR2 YSLEER. The CDR3 consists of 18 residues. Trimming took off 0 bases at V and 3 bases at J, with 21 bases between the two ends. The V call is TRBV4-3, the J call TRBJ2-7; maybe TRBD2 (6 bases). The source material was peripheral blood. This receptor was obtained from a young woman with acute or convalescent COVID-19. The CDR3, as DNA: TGCGCCAGCAGCCAAGAGCCCCCCGGCGGGGATACCTTCTACGAGCAGTACTTC. It is translated as CASSQEPPGGDTFYEQYF.